This record looks at one TCR beta chain sequence and its context. Only in-frame clones appear in the TCRdb table, and some are missing; sequencing was by immunoSEQ multiplex PCR. The data show around 99,000 clones, 91% seen once. The record originates from a study of OX40 agonist ivuxolimab in advanced cancers. The wider study: Males comprised roughly four fifths of the group, whose mean age was approximately 60 years (range about 20 to 79). People who had prior anti-PD-1, anti-PD-L1 or anti-CTLA-4 therapy could take part, and about 37% had some.

Peripheral blood came from all dose cohorts at three timepoints. Germline trimming cut 1 base from V and 7 bases from J; bases unmatched to any gene: 11. The V gene's germline CDR1 is SGHTA and CDR2 FQGNSA. The CDR3 covers 16 residues. The receptor comes from an adult with an advanced solid tumor such as melanoma, head and neck, liver or kidney cancer. The rearrangement joins TRBV7-2 to TRBJ2-3, with TRBD2 matching over 7 bases. The input for sequencing was CD4+ or CD8+ T cells sorted from blood, taken in a trial of the OX40 agonist ivuxolimab. This CDR3 is CASSLGASGSTNTQYF. CDR3 bases: TGTGCCAGCAGCTTAGGGGCTAGCGGAAGCACTAATACGCAGTATTTT.